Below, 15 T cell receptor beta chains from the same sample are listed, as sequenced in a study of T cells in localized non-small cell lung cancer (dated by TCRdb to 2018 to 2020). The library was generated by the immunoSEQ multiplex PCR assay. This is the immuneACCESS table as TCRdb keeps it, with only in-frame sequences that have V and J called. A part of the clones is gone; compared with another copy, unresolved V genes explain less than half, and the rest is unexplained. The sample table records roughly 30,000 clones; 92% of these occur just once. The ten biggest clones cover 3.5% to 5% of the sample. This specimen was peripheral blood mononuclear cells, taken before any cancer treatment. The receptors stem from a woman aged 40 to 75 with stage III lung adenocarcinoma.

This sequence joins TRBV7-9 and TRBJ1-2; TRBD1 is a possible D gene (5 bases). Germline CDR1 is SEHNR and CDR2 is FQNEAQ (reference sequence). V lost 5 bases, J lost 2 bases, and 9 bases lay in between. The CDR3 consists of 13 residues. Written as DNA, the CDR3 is TGTGCCAGCAGCCAACAGGTGAACTATGGCTACACCTTC. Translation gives CASSQQVNYGYTF.

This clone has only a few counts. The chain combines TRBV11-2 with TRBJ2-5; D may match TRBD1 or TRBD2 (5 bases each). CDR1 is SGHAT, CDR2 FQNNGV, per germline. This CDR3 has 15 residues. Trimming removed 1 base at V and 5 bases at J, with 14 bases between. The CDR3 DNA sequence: TGTGCCAGCAGCTTAGGCGCAGGGAGTAGGGAGACCCAGTACTTC. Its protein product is CASSLGAGSRETQYF.

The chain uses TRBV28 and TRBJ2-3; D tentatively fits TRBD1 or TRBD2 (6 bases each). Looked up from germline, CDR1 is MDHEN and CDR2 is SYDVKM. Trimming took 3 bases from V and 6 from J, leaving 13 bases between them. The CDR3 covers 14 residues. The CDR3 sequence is CASSFRQAGDTQYF. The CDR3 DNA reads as TGTGCCAGCAGTTTCAGACAGGCGGGGGATACGCAGTATTTT.

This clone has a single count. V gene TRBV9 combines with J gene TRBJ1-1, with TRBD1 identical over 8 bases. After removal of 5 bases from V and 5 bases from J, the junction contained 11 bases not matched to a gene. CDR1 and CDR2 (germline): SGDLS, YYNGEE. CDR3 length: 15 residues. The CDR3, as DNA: TGTGCCAGCAGTGAAGGACAGGGTGATCGTACTGAAGCTTTCTTT. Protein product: CASSEGQGDRTEAFF.

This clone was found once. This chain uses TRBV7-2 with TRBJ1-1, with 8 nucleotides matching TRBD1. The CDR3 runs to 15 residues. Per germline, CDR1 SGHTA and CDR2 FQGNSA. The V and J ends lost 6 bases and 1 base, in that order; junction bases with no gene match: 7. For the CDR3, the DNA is TGTGCCAGCAGAGGAAACAGGGGGGGGAACACTGAAGCTTTCTTT. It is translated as CASRGNRGGNTEAFF. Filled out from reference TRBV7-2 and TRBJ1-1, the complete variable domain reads GAGVSQSPSNKVTEKGKDVELRCDPISGHTALYWYRQSLGQGLEFLIYFQGNSAPDKSGLPSDRFSAERTGGSVSTLTIQRTQQEDSAVYLCASRGNRGGNTEAFFGQGTRLTVV.

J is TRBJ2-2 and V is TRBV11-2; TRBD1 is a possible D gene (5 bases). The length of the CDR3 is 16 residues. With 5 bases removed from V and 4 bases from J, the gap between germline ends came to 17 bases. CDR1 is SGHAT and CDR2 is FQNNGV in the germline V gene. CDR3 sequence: CASSPQGIYVTGELFF. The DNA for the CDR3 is TGTGCCAGCAGCCCCCAGGGAATTTACGTCACCGGGGAGCTGTTTTTT.

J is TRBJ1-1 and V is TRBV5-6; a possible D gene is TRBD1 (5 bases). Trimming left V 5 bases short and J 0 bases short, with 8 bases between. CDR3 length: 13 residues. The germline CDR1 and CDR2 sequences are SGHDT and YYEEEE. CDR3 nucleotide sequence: TGTGCCAGCAGGACGGACATGAACACTGAAGCTTTCTTT. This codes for CASRTDMNTEAFF.

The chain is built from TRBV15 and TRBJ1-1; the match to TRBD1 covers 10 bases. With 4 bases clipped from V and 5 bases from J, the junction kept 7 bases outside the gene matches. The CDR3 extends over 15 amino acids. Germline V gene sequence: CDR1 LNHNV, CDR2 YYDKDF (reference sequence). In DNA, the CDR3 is TGTGCCACCAGCACGACAGGGGGCGCCTGGACTGAAGCTTTCTTT. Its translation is CATSTTGGAWTEAFF.

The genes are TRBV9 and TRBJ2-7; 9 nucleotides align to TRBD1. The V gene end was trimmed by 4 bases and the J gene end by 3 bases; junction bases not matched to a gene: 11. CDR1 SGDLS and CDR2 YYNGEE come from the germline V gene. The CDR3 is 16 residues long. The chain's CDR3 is CASSSGGQGGDYEQYF. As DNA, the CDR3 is TGTGCCAGCAGCTCGGGGGGACAGGGAGGCGACTACGAGCAGTACTTC.

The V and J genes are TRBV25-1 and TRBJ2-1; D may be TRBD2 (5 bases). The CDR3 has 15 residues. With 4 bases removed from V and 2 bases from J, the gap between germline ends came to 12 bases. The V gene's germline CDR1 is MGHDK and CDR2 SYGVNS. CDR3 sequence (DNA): TGTGCCAGCAGTGGCCGAGGGCCGGCCTACAATGAGCAGTTCTTC. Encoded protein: CASSGRGPAYNEQFF.

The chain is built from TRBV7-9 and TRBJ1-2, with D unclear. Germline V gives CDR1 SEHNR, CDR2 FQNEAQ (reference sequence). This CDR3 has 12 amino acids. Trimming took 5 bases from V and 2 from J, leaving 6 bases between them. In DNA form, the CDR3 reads TGTGCCAGCAGCAGAGCCAACTATGGCTACACCTTC. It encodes CASSRANYGYTF.

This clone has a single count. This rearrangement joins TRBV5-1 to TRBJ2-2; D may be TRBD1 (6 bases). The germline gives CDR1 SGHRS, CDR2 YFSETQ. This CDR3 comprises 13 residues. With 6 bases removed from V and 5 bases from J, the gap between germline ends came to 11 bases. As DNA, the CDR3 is TGCGCCAGCACCTGGGGGCAAACCGGGGAGCTGTTTTTT. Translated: CASTWGQTGELFF. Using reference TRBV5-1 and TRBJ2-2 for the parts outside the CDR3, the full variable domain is KAGVTQTPRYLIKTRGQQVTLSCSPISGHRSVSWYQQTPGQGLQFLFEYFSETQRNKGNFPGRFSGRQFSNSRSEMNVSTLELGDSALYLCASTWGQTGELFFGEGSRLTVL.

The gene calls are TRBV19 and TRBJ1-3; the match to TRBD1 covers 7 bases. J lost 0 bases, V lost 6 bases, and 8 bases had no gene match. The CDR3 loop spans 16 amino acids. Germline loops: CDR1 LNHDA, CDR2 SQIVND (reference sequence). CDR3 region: CASSRGNRGSGNTIYF. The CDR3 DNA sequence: TGTGCCAGTAGCCGAGGGAACAGGGGCTCTGGAAACACCATATATTTT.

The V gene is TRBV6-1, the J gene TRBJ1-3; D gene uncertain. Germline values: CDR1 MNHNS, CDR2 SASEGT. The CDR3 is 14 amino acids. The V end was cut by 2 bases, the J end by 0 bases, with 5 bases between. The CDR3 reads CASSEPRSGNTIYF. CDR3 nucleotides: TGTGCCAGCAGTGAACCTCGCTCTGGAAACACCATATATTTT.

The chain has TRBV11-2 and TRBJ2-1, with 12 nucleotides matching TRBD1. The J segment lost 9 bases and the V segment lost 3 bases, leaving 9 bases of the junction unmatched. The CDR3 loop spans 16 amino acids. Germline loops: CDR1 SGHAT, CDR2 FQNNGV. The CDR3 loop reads CASSFPGQGAYTEQFF. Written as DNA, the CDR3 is TGTGCCAGCAGCTTCCCGGGACAGGGGGCGTATACTGAGCAGTTCTTC.